These 23 T cell receptor beta chains were all obtained from the same sample, sequenced in a study of T cells in Graves' hyperthyroidism and ophthalmopathy. RNA transcripts provided the source from which TCR beta CDR3 regions were amplified. First-round RT-PCR with HTBI primers amplified the TCR CDR3 region. TCRdb used MiXCR to reprocess the multiplex PCR reads, holding one entry per CDR3 protein. The sample lists more than 300,000 distinct CDR3 sequences, about 15% seen once, with approximately 10% in the top ten. Sequences were obtained from blood. The source of these receptors is a woman aged 55-75 years with Graves' hyperthyroidism.

This chain links TRBV6-1 with TRBJ2-1, with 7 nucleotides matching TRBD2. From germline, CDR1 is MNHNS and CDR2 SASEGT. J lost 5 bases, V lost 2 bases, and 12 bases had no gene match. The CDR3 extends over 17 amino acids. This chain's CDR3 is CASSEKGMGEGNNEQFF. For the CDR3, the DNA is TGTGCCAGCAGTGAAAAAGGGATGGGGGAGGGGAACAATGAGCAGTTCTTC.

This clonotype was counted ten times or more. The rearrangement joins TRBV5-4 to TRBJ2-3; weak D call: TRBD2 (5 bases). Germline CDR1 SGHNT, CDR2 YYREEE (reference sequence). Trimming cost V 4 bases and J 10 bases, with 16 bases left between them. There are 13 residues in the CDR3. CDR3 nucleotides: TGTGCCAGCAGCCCAGATACGGGAAGGGCGCAGTATTTT. It codes for CASSPDTGRAQYF. The variable domain in full, with the rest retrieved from reference TRBV5-4 and TRBJ2-3, is ETGVTQSPTHLIKTRGQQVTLRCSSQSGHNTVSWYQQALGQGPQFIFQYYREEENGRGNFPPRFSGLQFPNYSSELNVNALELDDSALYLCASSPDTGRAQYFGPGTRLTVL.

This clonotype has at least ten counts. The V and J genes are TRBV20-1 and TRBJ2-7; perhaps D is TRBD1 or TRBD2 (6 bases each). The ends were cut back, 3 bases at V and 2 bases at J, with 11 bases in the middle. The CDR3 runs 13 residues. Germline CDR1 and CDR2: DFQATT and SNEGSKA (reference sequence). The CDR3: CSARKGGTYEQYF. Here the CDR3 DNA reads TGCAGTGCTAGGAAAGGGGGGACCTACGAGCAGTACTTC.

The genes are TRBV7-9 and TRBJ1-3; D is ambiguous. This CDR3 has 14 residues. The germline gives CDR1 SEHNR, CDR2 FQNEAQ (reference sequence). The V end was cut by 6 bases, the J end by 0 bases, with 9 bases between. CDR3 coding DNA: TGTGCCAGCAGGAAGACACGCTCTGGAAACACCATATATTTT. It encodes CASRKTRSGNTIYF.

The rearrangement uses TRBV5-1 and TRBJ2-7, with no clear D. Germline values: CDR1 SGHRS, CDR2 YFSETQ. The CDR3 is 14 residues long. Trimming pared 4 bases from V and 2 bases from J, leaving 13 bases between. CDR3 sequence: CASSPASTAYEQYF. The DNA for the CDR3 is TGCGCCAGCAGCCCCGCCTCAACCGCCTACGAGCAGTACTTC.

CDR3 sequence reads: CASSVEAGLTYEQYF. In DNA, the CDR3 is TGTGCCAGCAGCGTAGAGGCAGGCCTTACCTACGAGCAGTACTTC. The chain couples TRBV9 to TRBJ2-7; no firm D call. The CDR3 has 15 amino acids. Germline values: CDR1 SGDLS, CDR2 YYNGEE. The V gene lost 0 bases and the J gene lost 2 bases, with 12 bases spanning the gap.

This clonotype was found many times. The chain has TRBV12-3 or TRBV12-4 and TRBJ2-1; TRBD2 agrees at 8 bases. The CDR3 length is 14 residues. Germline trimming cut 7 bases from V and 8 bases from J; bases unmatched to any gene: 10. CDR3 DNA sequence: TGTGCCAGCACCCTTAGCGGGATGGAACATGAGCAGTTCTTC. Residues: CASTLSGMEHEQFF.

This chain joins TRBV4-1 and TRBJ1-1; unclear D gene. CDR3 length equals 12 residues. V was shortened by 0 bases and J by 4 bases, with 3 bases between the two germline ends. Germline values: CDR1 MGHRA, CDR2 YSYEKL. The CDR3 sequence is CASSQDPTEAFF. For the CDR3, the DNA is TGCGCCAGCAGCCAAGATCCCACTGAAGCTTTCTTT.

This sequence joins TRBV6-1 and TRBJ2-2; D gene unclear. There are 13 residues in the CDR3. Germline values: CDR1 MNHNS, CDR2 SASEGT. Trimming took off 7 bases at V and 3 bases at J, with 9 bases between the two ends. CDR3 sequence: CASNEPYTGELFF. CDR3 in DNA: TGTGCCAGCAACGAACCGTACACCGGGGAGCTGTTTTTT.

In this sample, this clonotype turned up many times. The J gene is TRBJ2-1, the V gene TRBV18; no firm D call. This CDR3 is built from 15 residues. V lost 1 base and J lost 5, with 12 bases in between. Germline V gives CDR1 KGHSH, CDR2 LQKENI. The CDR3 protein is CASSPRPPPDNEQFF. The CDR3 DNA reads as TGTGCCAGCTCACCACGACCACCCCCGGACAATGAGCAGTTCTTC. The full variable domain, rest sourced from reference TRBV18 and TRBJ2-1, is NAGVMQNPRHLVRRRGQEARLRCSPMKGHSHVYWYRQLPEEGLKFMVYLQKENIIDESGMPKERFSAEFPKEGPSILRIQQVVRGDSAAYFCASSPRPPPDNEQFFGPGTRLTVL.

This clonotype was found a few times. The gene calls are TRBV19 and TRBJ2-3; D possibly matches TRBD1 or TRBD2 (6 bases each). Germline V gene data show CDR1 as LNHDA and CDR2 as SQIVND (reference sequence). V shed 4 bases and J shed 6 bases, with 14 bases lying between them. The CDR3 consists of 14 residues. CDR3 amino acids: CASSRGRELDTQYF. The CDR3 region has the DNA TGTGCCAGTAGTAGGGGGCGGGAACTGGATACGCAGTATTTT. The full variable domain, completed using reference TRBV19 and TRBJ2-3, is DGGITQSPKYLFRKEGQNVTLSCEQNLNHDAMYWYRQDPGQGLRLIYYSQIVNDFQKGDIAEGYSVSREKKESFPLTVTSAQKNPTAFYLCASSRGRELDTQYFGPGTRLTVL.

This clonotype was seen repeatedly, ten times or more. V and J are TRBV11-1 and TRBJ2-5, with TRBD2 matching over 9 bases. CDR1 SGHAT and CDR2 FQDESV come from the germline V gene (reference sequence). Trimming took 5 bases from V and 1 from J; bases not matched to a gene: 8. The CDR3 runs to 16 residues. Here the CDR3 reads CASSSGGTPLQETQYF. Written as DNA, the CDR3 is TGTGCCAGCAGCAGCGGGGGGACACCGCTCCAAGAGACCCAGTACTTC.

This clonotype was detected many times. The J gene is TRBJ2-2, the V gene TRBV12-3 or TRBV12-4; D possibly corresponds to TRBD2 (6 bases). The V end lost 5 bases, the J end lost 4 bases, and 11 bases lay between the germline ends. This CDR3 contains 14 residues. The CDR3 DNA sequence: TGTGCCAGCAGTCTGGGACTGAGCACCGGGGAGCTGTTTTTT. It is translated as CASSLGLSTGELFF.

This clonotype was counted ten times or more. In DNA, the CDR3 is TGTGCCAGCATTACCGACAGGGGGGAGACCCAGTACTTC. As protein: CASITDRGETQYF. The chain employs TRBV2 and TRBJ2-5, with 9 bases lining up with TRBD1. CDR3 length: 13 residues. V shed 7 bases, J shed 5 bases, and the junction held 5 bases outside the gene matches. Germline V gene lookup returns CDR1 SNHLY and CDR2 FYNNEI.

This clonotype occurred many times. J is TRBJ1-5 and V is TRBV19; D gene ambiguous. Trimming removed 4 bases from V and 7 bases from J, with 17 bases in between. The germline V gene has CDR1 LNHDA and CDR2 SQIVND (reference sequence). The CDR3 has 15 residues. The CDR3 coding sequence is TGTGCCAGTAGTACCCCGAGGGAACTCGGGCAGCCCCAGCATTTT. This sequence encodes CASSTPRELGQPQHF.

This clonotype appeared many times. As DNA, the CDR3 is TGTGCCAGCAGCGAGGGACGGTTGATCCTAGCGGGAGACTACGAGCAGTACTTC. It is translated as CASSEGRLILAGDYEQYF. The chain joins TRBV11-3 to TRBJ2-7; 10 bases are a match to TRBD2. The CDR3 is made up of 18 amino acids. With 5 bases clipped from V and 3 bases from J, the junction kept 16 bases outside the gene matches. In germline, CDR1 is SGHNT, CDR2 YENEEA.

The chain has TRBV12-3 or TRBV12-4 and TRBJ1-1; the D gene is possibly TRBD1 (5 bases). The CDR3 sequence is 15 residues long. Deletions cut 4 bases from V and 1 base from J, with 13 bases between. This chain's CDR3 is CASSYSGLSNTEAFF. CDR3 coding DNA: TGTGCCAGCAGTTATTCGGGACTCTCGAACACTGAAGCTTTCTTT.

In this sample, this clonotype turned up many times. J is TRBJ1-3 and V is TRBV3-1, with a weak D call TRBD1 (6 bases). V lost 3 bases, J lost 3 bases, and 9 bases lay in between. The CDR3 loop spans 14 amino acids. CDR1 and CDR2 from the germline V gene are LGHDT and YNNKEL (reference sequence). DNA for the CDR3: TGTGCCAGCAGCCAGGACAGTCTTGGAAACACCATATATTTT. It is translated as CASSQDSLGNTIYF.

This clonotype was observed many times. V and J are TRBV10-3 and TRBJ2-3, with 11 bases aligning to TRBD2. The V segment lost 6 bases and the J segment 5 bases; nucleotides outside the gene matches: 1. Germline V gene data show CDR1 as ENHRY and CDR2 as SYGVKD. The CDR3 loop spans 13 amino acids. The CDR3 spells CAIRLAGEDTQYF. The CDR3 region has the DNA TGTGCCATCAGACTAGCGGGAGAAGATACGCAGTATTTT.

This clonotype was found many times. This rearrangement joins TRBV12-3 or TRBV12-4 to TRBJ2-7, with 12 bases matching TRBD2. CDR3 length: 15 amino acids. Trimming took 4 bases from V and 5 from J; bases not matched to a gene: 6. DNA of the CDR3: TGTGCCAGCAGTTCGCGACTAGCGGGAGTCAACGAGCAGTACTTC. The encoded protein is CASSSRLAGVNEQYF.

Details on this clonotype: A much bigger clone sits one base away, suggesting this may be a read error. The chain joins TRBV28 to TRBJ1-5, with 10 bases lining up with TRBD1. There are 15 residues in the CDR3. CDR1 MDHEN and CDR2 SYDVKM come from the germline V gene. The CDR3 loop reads CTSSLGQGYRQPQHF. Here the CDR3 DNA reads TGTACCAGCAGTTTGGGACAGGGGTACCGTCAGCCCCAGCATTTT.

This clonotype appeared many times. The chain recombines TRBV10-3 with TRBJ1-1, with a tentative D call TRBD1 (5 bases). Trimming stripped 9 bases from V and 1 base from J, with 9 bases between. CDR1 and CDR2 from the germline V gene are ENHRY and SYGVKD. This CDR3 is 12 amino acids long. The CDR3 is CAMGRSNTEAFF. The CDR3 region has the DNA TGTGCCATGGGGCGGTCGAACACTGAAGCTTTCTTT.

This clonotype occurred many times. The V call is TRBV18, the J call TRBJ1-3; D unresolved. The CDR3 covers 13 residues. V lost 3 bases and J lost 8, with 11 bases in between. CDR1 KGHSH and CDR2 LQKENI come from the germline V gene. CDR3 protein: CASSPRGGDTIYF. The CDR3 coding sequence is TGTGCCAGCTCACCCCGGGGAGGAGACACCATATATTTT.